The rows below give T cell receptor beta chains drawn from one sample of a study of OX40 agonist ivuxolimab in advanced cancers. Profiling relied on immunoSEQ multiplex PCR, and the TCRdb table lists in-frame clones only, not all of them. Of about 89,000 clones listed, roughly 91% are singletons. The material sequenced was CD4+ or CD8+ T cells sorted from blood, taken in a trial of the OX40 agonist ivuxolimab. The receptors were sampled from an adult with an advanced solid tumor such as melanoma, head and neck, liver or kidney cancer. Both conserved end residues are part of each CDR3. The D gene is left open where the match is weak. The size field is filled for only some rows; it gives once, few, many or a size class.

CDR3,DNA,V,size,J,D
CASSFTLGQDSTETQYF,TGTGCCAGCAGCTTTACGCTGGGACAGGACTCCACGGAGACCCAGTACTTC,TRBV11-1,-,TRBJ2-5,TRBD1
CASTPEGAGELFF,TGTGCCAGCACCCCAGAAGGGGCCGGGGAGCTGTTTTTT,TRBV27,-,TRBJ2-2,-
CASSGLNTEAFF,TGTGCCAGCAGCGGTCTGAACACTGAAGCTTTCTTT,TRBV7-9,once,TRBJ1-1,-
CASSLGVSSTDTQYF,TGTGCCAGCAGTTTGGGGGTATCTAGCACAGATACGCAGTATTTT,TRBV27,-,TRBJ2-3,-
CASSRTSITNEKLFF,TGCGCCAGCAGCCGTACAAGTATAACTAATGAAAAACTGTTTTTT,TRBV5-1,-,TRBJ1-4,-
CAWSRLFGAYEQYF,TGTGCCTGGAGTCGTCTTTTTGGCGCCTACGAGCAGTACTTC,TRBV30,-,TRBJ2-7,-
CASSPWGRVITDTQYF,TGTGCCAGCAGCCCGTGGGGAAGGGTTATAACAGATACGCAGTATTTT,TRBV14,-,TRBJ2-3,-
CASRTGAETQYF,TGTGCCAGCAGGACGGGGGCGGAGACCCAGTACTTC,TRBV6-5,-,TRBJ2-5,-
CASRPPSGSAGELFF,TGTGCCAGCAGACCCCCTAGCGGGAGTGCCGGGGAGCTGTTTTTT,TRBV7-2,-,TRBJ2-2,TRBD2
CASRVGNTGELFF,TGTGCCAGCAGGGTCGGTAACACCGGGGAGCTGTTTTTT,TRBV7-9,-,TRBJ2-2,-
CASSSTGFYEQYF,TGTGCCAGCAGCTCCACAGGGTTCTACGAGCAGTACTTC,TRBV5-8,-,TRBJ2-7,-
CASSYPPGGVGQPQHF,TGTGCCAGCAGTTACCCACCAGGGGGAGTGGGTCAGCCCCAGCATTTT,TRBV6-6,-,TRBJ1-5,TRBD1
CASSYGQPNSPLHF,TGTGCCAGCAGTTATGGGCAGCCTAATTCACCCCTCCACTTT,TRBV6-5,few,TRBJ1-6,-
CASSHTQGRYGYTF,TGCGCCAGCAGCCACACACAGGGTCGCTATGGCTACACCTTC,TRBV4-3,-,TRBJ1-2,-
CASSQGDRVYGYTF,TGTGCCAGCAGCCAGGGGGACAGGGTCTATGGCTACACCTTC,TRBV7-2,few,TRBJ1-2,TRBD1
CASSLQYDEQFF,TGTGCCAGCAGCTTACAGTATGACGAGCAGTTCTTC,TRBV7-6,-,TRBJ2-1,-
CASTGQSQETQYF,TGCGCCAGCACCGGACAGAGCCAAGAGACCCAGTACTTC,TRBV5-1,-,TRBJ2-5,-
CASSEYVSLSPLHF,TGTGCCAGCAGTGAATATGTCTCGCTTTCACCCCTCCACTTT,TRBV2,-,TRBJ1-6,-
CASSFPGAQRGYEQYF,TGTGCCAGCAGTTTCCCGGGGGCCCAGAGGGGCTACGAGCAGTACTTC,TRBV27,-,TRBJ2-7,-
CASSAEGAVRPQHF,TGTGCCAGCAGCGCCGAGGGGGCGGTACGGCCCCAGCATTTT,TRBV9,once,TRBJ1-5,TRBD1
CASGSSGGSTDTQYF,TGCGCCAGCGGATCTAGCGGGGGTTCCACAGATACGCAGTATTTT,TRBV5-1,-,TRBJ2-3,TRBD2
CASTTVGGRSNQPQHF,TGTGCCAGTACCACAGTGGGGGGTCGGAGCAATCAGCCCCAGCATTTT,TRBV19,-,TRBJ1-5,-
CASSPEGSGGNEQFF,TGTGCCAGCAGCCCCGAAGGTAGCGGAGGGAATGAGCAGTTCTTC,TRBV7-6,once,TRBJ2-1,-
CASGSSYNEQFF,TGCGCCAGCGGGAGCTCCTACAATGAGCAGTTCTTC,TRBV10-1,-,TRBJ2-1,-
CASSSAPLAGGFNEQFF,TGTGCCAGCAGCTCTGCGCCACTAGCGGGGGGCTTCAATGAGCAGTTCTTC,TRBV5-4,-,TRBJ2-1,TRBD2
CASSPPGRDADTQYF,TGTGCCAGCAGCCCCCCCGGTCGTGACGCAGATACGCAGTATTTT,TRBV14,-,TRBJ2-3,-
CASSPPGSGNPHTGELFF,TGTGCCAGCTCACCACCAGGTAGCGGGAATCCCCACACCGGGGAGCTGTTTTTT,TRBV18,-,TRBJ2-2,TRBD2
CASSWTGGYGYTF,TGTGCCAGCAGCTGGACAGGAGGCTATGGCTACACCTTC,TRBV5-8,-,TRBJ1-2,TRBD1
CASKGVGALDEQYF,TGTGCCAGCAAGGGGGTGGGGGCATTGGACGAGCAGTACTTC,TRBV6-5,-,TRBJ2-7,-
CASSNRQGSYGYTF,TGTGCCAGCAGCAACCGACAGGGGAGCTATGGCTACACCTTC,TRBV11-2,-,TRBJ1-2,TRBD1
CASSQGLAGGPFLQETQYF,TGCGCCAGCAGCCAAGGCCTAGCGGGGGGCCCATTCCTTCAAGAGACCCAGTACTTC,TRBV4-1,-,TRBJ2-5,TRBD2
CASYGQGDHEQYF,TGTGCCAGCTATGGGCAGGGGGATCACGAGCAGTACTTC,TRBV18,-,TRBJ2-7,TRBD1